The 25 T cell receptor beta chains in this list originate from one sample, sequenced in a study of blood T cell repertoires in COVID-19. The method was immunoSEQ multiplex PCR; TCRdb's version includes in-frame clones alone and lacks a portion of them. The sample holds under 450,000 clones, more than 75% seen once. Sequencing input: PBMCs or T cells enriched from blood (not recorded which). All receptors come from a woman aged 25 to 39 who had recovered from COVID-19.

The chain is built from TRBV4-1 and TRBJ2-5; TRBD1 agrees at 7 bases. V lost 1 base and J lost 4; bases outside the gene matches: 6. The CDR3 is 15 residues long. Germline CDR1 and CDR2: MGHRA and YSYEKL. CDR3 nucleotides: TGCGCCAGCAGCCAAGTTCAAGGGGGCGGAGAGACCCAGTACTTC. Protein: CASSQVQGGGETQYF.

The rearrangement joins TRBV5-1 to TRBJ2-3; TRBD2 might be the D (6 bases). Germline CDR1 is SGHRS and CDR2 is YFSETQ. This CDR3 is 16 amino acids long. The V end was cut by 0 bases, the J end by 5 bases, with 16 bases between. CDR3 DNA sequence: TGCGCCAGCAGCTTGGCCGTGCGGGAAACGCTAGATACGCAGTATTTT. Its protein is CASSLAVRETLDTQYF.

This chain links TRBV5-1 with TRBJ2-7, with TRBD1 matching 8 bases. The CDR3 extends over 14 amino acids. Unmatched junction bases numbered 8, after V lost 6 bases and J lost 3 bases. Germline V gene sequence: CDR1 SGHRS, CDR2 YFSETQ. In nucleotides, the CDR3 is TGCGCCAGCACACCGGGACAGGTCAACTACGAGCAGTACTTC. Translation: CASTPGQVNYEQYF.

The chain has TRBV5-1 and TRBJ2-7, with TRBD1 matching 7 bases. V was pared by 3 bases and J by 2 bases, with 5 bases of the junction left unmatched. The V gene's germline CDR1 is SGHRS and CDR2 YFSETQ. CDR3 length: 14 residues. The CDR3 DNA follows: TGCGCCAGCAGCTGGGACAGTGGAGCCTACGAGCAGTACTTC. This gives the protein CASSWDSGAYEQYF.

Only a few counts were recorded for this clone. The rearrangement joins TRBV10-3 to TRBJ1-2; 8 bases are a match to TRBD1. The CDR3 runs to 16 residues. Germline V lookup: CDR1 ENHRY, CDR2 SYGVKD. With V trimmed by 6 bases and J by 5 bases, 14 bases remained unmatched. This chain's CDR3 is CAISPRTGFEYYGYTF. DNA for the CDR3: TGTGCCATCAGCCCTCGGACAGGGTTTGAGTATTATGGCTACACCTTC.

With regard to this clone: The sample contains more than one DNA sequence encoding this CDR3. This chain joins TRBV12-3 or TRBV12-4 and TRBJ1-5; D is undetermined. V was cut by 5 bases and J by 7 bases, with 9 bases left in between. CDR3 length: 12 amino acids. CDR3 sequence (DNA): TGTGCCAGCAGTCTACCATACCAGCCCCAGCATTTT. Its protein product is CASSLPYQPQHF.

This clone has only one observation. J is TRBJ2-2 and V is TRBV19; unclear D gene. There are 15 residues in the CDR3. Trimming left V 6 bases short and J 4 bases short, with 15 bases between. From germline, CDR1 is LNHDA and CDR2 SQIVND (reference sequence). Here the CDR3 reads CASRSGYVGTGELFF. The CDR3 bases are TGTGCCAGTAGGTCCGGGTATGTTGGCACCGGGGAGCTGTTTTTT.

CDR3 region: CASRQGNQPQHF. As DNA, the CDR3 is TGTGCCAGTAGACAGGGCAATCAGCCCCAGCATTTT. V and J are TRBV19 and TRBJ1-5; possible D gene TRBD1, 5 bases. This CDR3 has 12 amino acids. V lost 6 bases and J lost 2, with 5 bases in between. CDR1 LNHDA and CDR2 SQIVND come from the germline V gene (reference sequence).

The chain couples TRBV2 to TRBJ1-2, with D hard to call. V lost 1 base and J lost 3, with 9 bases in between. Germline values: CDR1 SNHLY, CDR2 FYNNEI. CDR3 size: 14 residues. CDR3 coding DNA: TGTGCCAGCAGTGAAGGTAGCAGCTACTATGGCTACACCTTC. Amino acid sequence: CASSEGSSYYGYTF.

The V call is TRBV27, the J call TRBJ1-2, with D possibly being TRBD1 (5 bases). The CDR3 spans 13 residues. The germline gives CDR1 MNHEY, CDR2 SMNVEV (reference sequence). Trimming shortened V by 6 bases and J by 8 bases, and 16 bases separated the two germline ends. The CDR3 here is CASSTGFYGGYTF. The CDR3 DNA reads as TGTGCCAGCAGCACAGGATTTTACGGAGGCTACACCTTC.

The rearrangement links TRBV12-5 to TRBJ2-7; TRBD1 aligns across 7 bases. The germline gives CDR1 LGHNT, CDR2 FRNRAP. V lost 7 bases to trimming and J lost 2 bases; unmatched junction nucleotides: 8. The length of the CDR3 is 14 residues. The CDR3 is CASALDRTPYEQYF. The CDR3 DNA follows: TGTGCTAGTGCCCTGGACAGGACTCCCTACGAGCAGTACTTC.

The genes are TRBV5-1 and TRBJ2-1; the D gene is possibly TRBD2 (5 bases). The CDR3 covers 15 residues. V lost 0 bases and J lost 3, with 10 bases in between. Germline assignment: CDR1 SGHRS and CDR2 YFSETQ. The CDR3 is CASSLGGRNYNEQFF. Written as DNA, the CDR3 is TGCGCCAGCAGCTTGGGAGGGCGAAACTACAATGAGCAGTTCTTC.

J is TRBJ2-7 and V is TRBV6-1; the match to TRBD1 covers 8 bases. This CDR3 has 15 residues. Trimming cost V 2 bases and J 3 bases; bases outside gene matches: 6. Germline assignment: CDR1 MNHNS and CDR2 SASEGT. The CDR3 reads CASSEPRTGFYEQYF. The DNA of the CDR3 is TGTGCCAGCAGTGAACCCCGGACAGGGTTCTACGAGCAGTACTTC.

Points on this clone: The sample has other DNA sequences that encode this CDR3 too. This chain connects TRBV11-3 to TRBJ1-1; no clear D. This CDR3 contains 15 residues. V lost 2 bases, J lost 0 bases, and 10 bases lay in between. Germline V gene data show CDR1 as SGHNT and CDR2 as YENEEA. CDR3 DNA: TGTGCCAGCAGCTTATCGGGAACCATGAACACTGAAGCTTTCTTT. The encoded protein is CASSLSGTMNTEAFF.

The chain has TRBV5-1 and TRBJ2-2; 7 bases match TRBD2. Germline CDR1 reads SGHRS; CDR2 reads YFSETQ. J gave up 4 bases and V 0 bases, and 3 bases lay outside the gene matches. CDR3 length: 15 residues. The CDR3 DNA reads as TGCGCCAGCAGCTTGGGGGAGGGGAGCACCGGGGAGCTGTTTTTT. It yields the protein CASSLGEGSTGELFF.

V gene TRBV7-9 combines with J gene TRBJ2-2, with D possibly TRBD2 on 7 matching bases. V lost 5 bases and J lost 7, with 23 bases in between. Germline CDR1 and CDR2: SEHNR and FQNEAQ (reference sequence). The CDR3 consists of 17 residues. The CDR3 protein is CASSHLGGGAAGGELFF. The CDR3 DNA reads TGTGCCAGCAGCCACCTCGGAGGGGGGGCAGCCGGCGGGGAGCTGTTTTTT.

The CDR3 loop reads CASSTVPLNTEAFF. CDR3 bases: TGTGCCAGCTCGACAGTACCTCTAAACACTGAAGCTTTCTTT. The chain couples TRBV18 to TRBJ1-1, with D possibly being TRBD1 (5 bases). V lost 6 bases to trimming and J lost 2 bases, with 13 bases between them. Germline V lookup: CDR1 KGHSH, CDR2 LQKENI. The CDR3 is 14 amino acids.

The chain carries TRBV2 and TRBJ2-5, with 10 nucleotides matching TRBD1. The ends lost 6 bases at V and 5 bases at J; junction bases unmatched: 12. CDR3 length: 16 residues. CDR1 is SNHLY, CDR2 FYNNEI, per germline. The CDR3 sequence: CASSASRTGGGETQYF. As DNA, the CDR3 is TGTGCCAGCAGCGCCTCTAGGACAGGGGGTGGTGAGACCCAGTACTTC.

The chain is built from TRBV4-2 and TRBJ2-4, with unresolved D. Trimming removed 0 bases from V and 1 base from J, with 4 bases in between. The CDR3 spans 14 residues. Germline V lookup: CDR1 LGHNA, CDR2 YNFKEQ. Written as DNA, the CDR3 is TGTGCCAGCAGCCAAGACTCCGCCAAAAACATTCAGTACTTC. As protein: CASSQDSAKNIQYF.

CDR3 amino acids: CASSESVSGSVIEQFF. In DNA form, the CDR3 reads TGTGCCAGCAGTGAAAGTGTTAGCGGGAGTGTTATTGAGCAGTTCTTC. The chain combines TRBV2 with TRBJ2-1, with 9 bases matching TRBD2. Germline CDR1 reads SNHLY; CDR2 reads FYNNEI. Trimming took 2 bases from V and 9 from J; bases not matched to a gene: 11. This CDR3 is 16 amino acids long.

This clone turned up a few times. This chain links TRBV6-4 with TRBJ1-5; D not resolved. The length of the CDR3 is 13 residues. Trimming left V 4 bases short and J 5 bases short, with 9 bases between. CDR1 is MRHNA, CDR2 SNTAGT, per germline. The CDR3 is CASSGEVDQPQHF. Here the CDR3 DNA reads TGTGCCAGCAGTGGCGAGGTGGATCAGCCCCAGCATTTT.

This rearrangement joins TRBV4-2 to TRBJ2-3; 13 positions agree with TRBD2. V was clipped by 4 bases and J by 2 bases; unmatched bases: 6. This CDR3 is 17 amino acids long. The germline V gene encodes CDR1 LGHNA and CDR2 YNFKEQ. In DNA, the CDR3 is TGTGCCAGCAGCCGAGGACTAGCGGGGGTGAACACAGATACGCAGTATTTT. Translation: CASSRGLAGVNTDTQYF.

This sequence joins TRBV5-1 and TRBJ1-1; D gene uncertain. Trimming pared 4 bases from V and 1 base from J, leaving 11 bases between. Per germline, CDR1 SGHRS and CDR2 YFSETQ. The CDR3 is 14 amino acids. The CDR3 spells CASSPVRGNTEAFF. The CDR3 DNA is TGCGCCAGCAGCCCCGTCCGAGGGAACACTGAAGCTTTCTTT. Looking up the rest from reference TRBV5-1 and TRBJ1-1 gives the full variable domain: KAGVTQTPRYLIKTRGQQVTLSCSPISGHRSVSWYQQTPGQGLQFLFEYFSETQRNKGNFPGRFSGRQFSNSRSEMNVSTLELGDSALYLCASSPVRGNTEAFFGQGTRLTVV.

This clone was seen more than once but under ten times. V and J are TRBV5-6 and TRBJ2-7; D might be TRBD2 (5 bases). The CDR3 loop spans 12 amino acids. The germline V gene has CDR1 SGHDT and CDR2 YYEEEE. The ends were cut back, 6 bases at V and 4 bases at J, with 11 bases in the middle. CDR3 sequence reads: CASTIEGYEQYF. CDR3 DNA: TGTGCCAGCACCATCGAGGGTTACGAGCAGTACTTC. Together with reference TRBV5-6 and TRBJ2-7, the CDR3 gives the full variable domain: DAGVTQSPTHLIKTRGQQVTLRCSPKSGHDTVSWYQQALGQGPQFIFQYYEEEERQRGNFPDRFSGHQFPNYSSELNVNALLLGDSALYLCASTIEGYEQYFGPGTRLTVT.

This chain uses TRBV19 with TRBJ2-7; 11 nucleotides match TRBD2. The ends lost 3 bases at V and 0 bases at J; junction bases unmatched: 1. The CDR3 contains 15 residues. Germline V lookup: CDR1 LNHDA, CDR2 SQIVND (reference sequence). In nucleotides, the CDR3 is TGTGCCAGTAGTATCCTAGCGGGAGGCTCCTACGAGCAGTACTTC. As protein: CASSILAGGSYEQYF.